This is a list of T cell receptor beta chains from one sample in a study of blood T cell repertoires in COVID-19. TCRdb's copy holds only in-frame clones and misses some; the assay was immunoSEQ multiplex PCR. The sample contains 400,000 or so clones, 80% to 90% of which appear only once. The sequenced material came from PBMCs or T cells enriched from blood (not recorded which). The receptors shown here come from a man aged 25 to 40 who had recovered from COVID-19. CDR3s include the opening cysteine and the closing phenylalanine or tryptophan. D genes are given only for firm matches. Size is omitted from some rows. Given values are once, few, many or a class for expanded clones.

clone_size j_call d_call v_call cdr3_aa cdr3_nt
- TRBJ1-5 - TRBV18 CASSVRDQPQHF TGTGCCAGCTCAGTACGGGATCAGCCCCAGCATTTT
- TRBJ1-2 - TRBV7-3 CASSPGGTLAIYGYTF TGTGCCAGCAGCCCGGGTGGCACCTTGGCGATCTATGGCTACACCTTC
- TRBJ2-1 - TRBV7-6 CASSSGLESNNEQFF TGTGCCAGCAGCAGCGGTCTTGAGAGCAACAATGAGCAGTTCTTC
- TRBJ2-1 TRBD2 TRBV19 CASRHQLAGGYNEQFF TGTGCCAGTAGACACCAACTAGCGGGAGGTTACAATGAGCAGTTCTTC
- TRBJ2-1 - TRBV28 CASATGVYNEQFF TGTGCCAGCGCCACAGGAGTATACAATGAGCAGTTCTTC
- TRBJ2-3 TRBD2 TRBV27 CASSLTGTSGLDTQYF TGTGCCAGCAGTTTGACCGGGACTAGCGGCTTAGATACGCAGTATTTT
- TRBJ2-1 - TRBV30 CAWSLPGGGHNEQFF TGTGCCTGGAGTCTACCGGGGGGCGGACACAATGAGCAGTTCTTC
- TRBJ1-5 TRBD1 TRBV24-1 CATSDPSDRGWDQPQHF TGTGCCACCAGTGATCCCTCCGACAGGGGTTGGGATCAGCCCCAGCATTTT
- TRBJ1-4 - TRBV29-1 CSVGTDGAGVFF TGCAGCGTGGGCACGGACGGCGCCGGGGTGTTTTTT
- TRBJ2-7 - TRBV7-9 CASSLGLAYEQYF TGTGCCAGCAGCTTAGGGCTAGCCTACGAGCAGTACTTC
- TRBJ2-1 TRBD1 TRBV5-1 CASSPAGQGAFNEQFF TGCGCCAGCAGCCCGGCGGGGCAGGGGGCATTCAATGAGCAGTTCTTC
- TRBJ1-6 - TRBV2 CASSQRQPSYNSPLHF TGTGCCAGCAGCCAGAGACAGCCCTCCTATAATTCACCCCTCCACTTT
- TRBJ2-5 - TRBV5-4 CASSREAEETQYF TGTGCCAGCAGTCGCGAAGCGGAGGAGACCCAGTACTTC
- TRBJ2-4 TRBD2 TRBV7-9 CASSRPGLAVNIQYF TGTGCCAGCAGCCGACCGGGACTAGCGGTAAACATTCAGTACTTC
once TRBJ1-3 - TRBV5-1 CASSPGHQNGNTIYF TGCGCCAGCAGCCCGGGACACCAGAACGGAAACACCATATATTTT
- TRBJ1-5 - TRBV30 CAWSSGHRGIEHQPQHF TGTGCCTGGAGTTCCGGCCACCGGGGTATAGAACATCAGCCCCAGCATTTT
- TRBJ2-5 TRBD1 TRBV30 CAWSGGQGSETQYF TGTGCCTGGAGTGGGGGACAGGGAAGCGAGACCCAGTACTTC
- TRBJ2-5 TRBD1 TRBV9 CASSTSTGIEETQYF TGTGCCAGCAGCACCTCGACAGGGATTGAGGAGACCCAGTACTTC
- TRBJ2-2 - TRBV5-8 CASSLDRPNTGELFF TGTGCCAGCAGCTTGGACAGGCCAAACACCGGGGAGCTGTTTTTT
- TRBJ2-7 - TRBV2 CASTDPRHGGAGEQYF TGTGCCAGCACCGACCCTCGACATGGGGGCGCAGGTGAGCAGTACTTC
- TRBJ2-7 - TRBV7-2 CASSLAASAYEQYF TGTGCCAGCAGCTTAGCGGCTAGCGCTTACGAGCAGTACTTC
- TRBJ1-2 - TRBV19 CASSIGPGYGYTF TGTGCCAGTAGCATAGGCCCGGGATATGGCTACACCTTC
- TRBJ2-3 TRBD2 TRBV2 CASRPGLAGGTDTQYF TGTGCCAGCAGGCCGGGACTAGCGGGAGGGACAGATACGCAGTATTTT
few TRBJ2-2 TRBD2 TRBV30 CAWGGTSGRTGELFF TGTGCCTGGGGAGGGACTAGCGGTCGTACCGGGGAGCTGTTTTTT
- TRBJ1-4 - TRBV3-1/TRBV3-2 CASSPSPGREDEKLFF TGTGCCAGCAGCCCATCCCCCGGCAGGGAAGATGAAAAACTGTTTTTT
- TRBJ2-2 TRBD2 TRBV7-2 CASSPPTSGRAAGELFF TGTGCCAGCAGCCCCCCGACTAGCGGGAGGGCCGCCGGGGAGCTGTTTTTT
- TRBJ2-3 - TRBV27 CASSSFGLLTDTQYF TGTGCCAGCAGTTCATTTGGCCTTCTCACAGATACGCAGTATTTT
- TRBJ2-1 TRBD1 TRBV27 CASSMDRGWVNEQFF TGTGCCAGCAGTATGGACAGGGGGTGGGTCAATGAGCAGTTCTTC
- TRBJ2-1 - TRBV5-1 CASSLVGEGEQFF TGCGCCAGCAGCTTGGTGGGAGAGGGTGAGCAGTTCTTC
- TRBJ1-3 - TRBV18 CASSPGLSGNTIYF TGTGCCAGCTCACCGGGGCTCAGTGGAAACACCATATATTTT
- TRBJ2-2 - TRBV9 CASSVDLAGELFF TGTGCCAGCAGCGTAGATCTAGCCGGGGAGCTGTTTTTT
- TRBJ2-4 TRBD1 TRBV10-3 CAISERTGGNIQYF TGTGCCATCAGTGAGCGGACAGGGGGAAACATTCAGTACTTC
- TRBJ2-5 TRBD1 TRBV15 CATSKRRDRETQYF TGTGCCACCAGCAAGCGAAGGGACAGGGAGACCCAGTACTTC
- TRBJ2-7 - TRBV4-1 CASSQGTIGYEQYF TGCGCCAGCAGCCAAGGGACTATAGGCTACGAGCAGTACTTC
- TRBJ2-7 - TRBV9 CASSVGNGPYEQYF TGTGCCAGCAGCGTAGGTAATGGCCCCTACGAGCAGTACTTC
- TRBJ2-7 TRBD2 TRBV24-1 CATSESGTSGSYEQYF TGTGCCACCAGTGAATCCGGGACTAGCGGGAGCTACGAGCAGTACTTC
- TRBJ2-7 - TRBV5-1 CASSSPRPGGEQYF TGCGCCAGCAGCTCGCCGAGACCAGGTGGCGAGCAGTACTTC
once TRBJ1-4 - TRBV18 CASSVTGEKLFF TGTGCCAGCTCAGTAACAGGGGAAAAACTGTTTTTT
- TRBJ2-5 - TRBV10-2 CASSAQETQYF TGCGCCAGCAGTGCTCAAGAGACCCAGTACTTC
- TRBJ1-1 TRBD1 TRBV25-1 CASCRLYRDRGRWTEAFF TGTGCCAGCTGCCGCCTCTACCGGGACAGGGGGCGTTGGACTGAAGCTTTCTTT
- TRBJ1-6 - TRBV27 CASTTGGGRSPLHF TGTGCCAGCACCACGGGAGGGGGACGTTCACCCCTCCACTTT
- TRBJ2-7 - TRBV21-1 CASSKVKGLRYEQYF TGTGCCAGCAGCAAAGTAAAAGGACTGCGATACGAGCAGTACTTC
- TRBJ1-1 TRBD1 TRBV10-3 CAISESGTENTEAFF TGTGCCATCAGTGAGTCTGGGACAGAGAACACTGAAGCTTTCTTT
once TRBJ1-2 TRBD1 TRBV10-2 CASSEWQGVDGYTF TGCGCCAGCAGTGAATGGCAGGGGGTCGATGGCTACACCTTC
- TRBJ1-2 TRBD1 TRBV6-5 CASGRLTQGAEGYTF TGTGCCAGCGGTAGATTAACGCAGGGGGCAGAAGGCTACACCTTC
- TRBJ2-5 TRBD2 TRBV29-1 CSVEGLALETQYF TGCAGCGTTGAAGGACTAGCGTTGGAGACCCAGTACTTC
- TRBJ2-7 - TRBV7-9 CASSLLEGPYEQYF TGTGCCAGCAGCCTGCTGGAGGGTCCCTACGAGCAGTACTTC
- TRBJ2-2 - TRBV9 CASSVVRGTNTGELFF TGTGCCAGCAGCGTAGTTCGCGGGACGAACACCGGGGAGCTGTTTTTT
once TRBJ2-2 - TRBV24-1 CATSGAGLTGELFF TGTGCCACCAGTGGGGCAGGGCTCACCGGGGAGCTGTTTTTT
- TRBJ2-7 - TRBV27 CASSYSAVTSYEQYF TGTGCCAGCAGTTATTCGGCGGTTACCTCCTACGAGCAGTACTTC
- TRBJ2-1 - TRBV14 CASSPTLVHEQFF TGTGCCAGCAGCCCCACTCTAGTTCATGAGCAGTTCTTC
- TRBJ1-1 - TRBV2 CASRVLLTEAFF TGTGCCAGCAGAGTCTTACTCACTGAAGCTTTCTTT
- TRBJ1-5 - TRBV5-6 CASSRYSNQPQHF TGTGCCAGCAGCCGTTATAGCAATCAGCCCCAGCATTTT
- TRBJ1-2 TRBD1 TRBV18 CASSRDRLFGYTF TGTGCCAGCTCAAGGGACAGACTTTTTGGCTACACCTTC